Below, 20 T cell receptor beta chains from the same sample are listed, as sequenced in a study of blood T cells in healthy people across ages. It was with a sample-barcoded 5' primer and a J-beta primer mix that a second PCR of roughly 7 to 12 cycles was run. TCRdb redid the calling of the 5' RACE reads with MiXCR, one entry per CDR3 protein. The sample shows about 1.1 million distinct CDR3 sequences, under 40% of them seen only once. The source material was blood. These receptors were collected from a man between 18 and 35 years old in good health.

This clonotype was detected many times. The chain links TRBV5-6 to TRBJ2-1; weak D call: TRBD2 (5 bases). CDR1 is SGHDT and CDR2 is YYEEEE in the germline V gene. V lost 5 bases and J lost 0, with 9 bases in between. The CDR3 is 14 residues long. CDR3: CASSLGSSYNEQFF. For the CDR3, the DNA is TGTGCCAGCAGTTTAGGGAGCTCCTACAATGAGCAGTTCTTC.

This clonotype was counted many times. A much larger clone sits a single nucleotide away, making a read error possible. The chain couples TRBV12-3 or TRBV12-4 to TRBJ2-3, with 9 bases identical to TRBD1. J lost 4 bases, V lost 5 bases, and 4 bases had no gene match. The CDR3 sequence is 14 residues long. The CDR3 bases are TGTGCCAGCAGTGCCCGGACAGGGGCAGATACGCAGTATTTT. It encodes CASSARTGADTQYF.

The chain is built from TRBV5-1 and TRBJ1-5; D is uncertain. Trimming took 4 bases from V and 0 from J, leaving 17 bases between them. Germline V gene sequence: CDR1 SGHRS, CDR2 YFSETQ. The CDR3 is 17 residues long. For the CDR3, the DNA is TGCGCCAGCAGCCGACGGACTAACAACCTTAGCAATCAGCCCCAGCATTTT. Amino acids: CASSRRTNNLSNQPQHF.

As regards this clonotype: Just one base apart from a much larger clone, this may be a read error. This CDR3 reads CACSPTGEQETQYF. DNA for the CDR3: TGTGCCTGCAGTCCAACAGGGGAACAAGAGACCCAGTACTTC. The rearrangement links TRBV12-3 or TRBV12-4 to TRBJ2-5, with 7 bases that match TRBD1. The CDR3 has 14 amino acids.

Ten or more counts support this clonotype. CDR3 bases: TGTGCCATACACCTAGGGGCTAACTATGGCTACACCTTC. It specifies CAIHLGANYGYTF. V gene TRBV10-3 combines with J gene TRBJ1-2, with a possible D match to TRBD1 (5 bases). The CDR3 length is 13 residues. Germline V gene data show CDR1 as ENHRY and CDR2 as SYGVKD. The V and J ends lost 9 bases and 0 bases respectively, with 11 bases between them.

This clonotype was observed a handful of times. This chain uses TRBV3-1 with TRBJ1-2; 7 bases are shared with TRBD1. The ends lost 0 bases at V and 2 bases at J; junction bases unmatched: 6. The CDR3 runs 16 residues. Germline V gives CDR1 LGHDT, CDR2 YNNKEL (reference sequence). The CDR3 spells CASSQDTGAKNYGYTF. CDR3 nucleotides: TGTGCCAGCAGCCAAGATACAGGGGCTAAAAACTATGGCTACACCTTC.

The chain is built from TRBV10-3 and TRBJ2-1, with D perhaps matching TRBD2 (5 bases). CDR1 and CDR2 from the germline V gene are ENHRY and SYGVKD. V gave up 3 bases and J gave up 8 bases, with 17 bases separating them. This CDR3 is 15 amino acids long. Here the CDR3 reads CAISDKALALDEQFF. The CDR3 DNA reads TGTGCCATCAGTGATAAGGCCCTAGCTCTGGATGAGCAGTTCTTC.

The V and J genes are TRBV3-1 and TRBJ1-4, with D perhaps TRBD1 (6 bases). Looked up from germline, CDR1 is LGHDT and CDR2 is YNNKEL (reference sequence). This CDR3 has 17 residues. V lost 0 bases and J lost 6, with 17 bases in between. CDR3 amino acids: CASSQDLPGGADEKLFF. The DNA for the CDR3 is TGTGCCAGCAGCCAAGATCTTCCGGGGGGCGCGGATGAAAAACTGTTTTTT. Filled out from reference TRBV3-1 and TRBJ1-4, the complete variable domain reads DTAVSQTPKYLVTQMGNDKSIKCEQNLGHDTMYWYKQDSKKFLKIMFSYNNKELIINETVPNRFSPKSPDKAHLNLHINSLELGDSAVYFCASSQDLPGGADEKLFFGSGTQLSVL.

V usage is TRBV3-1 and J usage is TRBJ2-7, with TRBD2 matching over 8 bases. The CDR3 has 16 residues. Germline loops: CDR1 LGHDT, CDR2 YNNKEL (reference sequence). J lost 0 bases, V lost 0 bases, and 4 bases had no gene match. The CDR3 here is CASSQEIGGDSYEQYF. The CDR3 DNA reads TGTGCCAGCAGCCAAGAAATCGGGGGGGACTCCTACGAGCAGTACTTC.

J is TRBJ1-2 and V is TRBV6-4, with unresolved D. Deletions cut 3 bases from V and 2 bases from J, with 13 bases between. This CDR3 comprises 15 residues. The germline gives CDR1 MRHNA, CDR2 SNTAGT. As DNA, the CDR3 is TGTGCCAGCAGTGATACCGGGGTGCCAAACTATGGCTACACCTTC. It specifies CASSDTGVPNYGYTF.

The chain uses TRBV5-1 and TRBJ2-2; possibly TRBD2 for D (6 bases). The germline V and J ends were trimmed by 4 bases and 4 bases, with 11 bases remaining between them. The CDR3 has 14 amino acids. From germline, CDR1 is SGHRS and CDR2 YFSETQ. The CDR3 reads CASSGGLLTGELFF. CDR3 nucleotide sequence: TGCGCCAGCAGCGGGGGACTTCTCACCGGGGAGCTGTTTTTT.

CDR3 DNA: TGTGCCAGCAGCCTCAGGACTAGCGGGGGTTATTCCTACGAGCAGTACTTC. Its translation is CASSLRTSGGYSYEQYF. This chain joins TRBV27 and TRBJ2-7, with 13 bases aligning to TRBD2. CDR1 is MNHEY and CDR2 is SMNVEV in the germline V gene (reference sequence). CDR3 length: 17 residues. With 6 bases clipped from V and 1 base from J, the junction kept 9 bases outside the gene matches.

This rearrangement joins TRBV29-1 to TRBJ1-2; D remains unclear. V lost 4 bases, J lost 7 bases, and 16 bases lay in between. The CDR3 is made up of 13 amino acids. Germline V gives CDR1 SQVTM, CDR2 ANQGSEA. CDR3 sequence reads: CSVGSETKGGYTF. CDR3 DNA sequence: TGCAGCGTTGGCTCAGAAACGAAGGGTGGCTACACCTTC.

The chain combines TRBV9 with TRBJ1-1; D unresolved. Germline loops: CDR1 SGDLS, CDR2 YYNGEE. V lost 6 bases and J 0 bases, leaving 12 bases between the germline ends. The CDR3 is 14 amino acids. CDR3 DNA sequence: TGTGCCAGCACCTTCGGGTCCATGAACACTGAAGCTTTCTTT. Protein: CASTFGSMNTEAFF.

This clonotype has only a few counts. The rearrangement uses TRBV7-8 and TRBJ2-5; TRBD2 matches at 8 bases. This CDR3 has 16 amino acids. Trimming at V came to 6 bases and at J to 1 base, leaving 10 bases not matched to a gene. Germline loops: CDR1 SGHVS, CDR2 FQNEAQ. The CDR3 loop reads CASSPPSLAVQETQYF. The CDR3 bases are TGTGCCAGCAGTCCACCCTCACTAGCGGTCCAAGAGACCCAGTACTTC.

This clonotype was seen a few times. The V and J genes are TRBV20-1 and TRBJ2-1; TRBD1 matches at 7 bases. With V trimmed by 4 bases and J by 1 base, 4 bases remained unmatched. Germline CDR1 is DFQATT and CDR2 is SNEGSKA (reference sequence). The CDR3 is made up of 14 amino acids. The CDR3 loop is CSAKDRLSYNEQFF. In DNA form, the CDR3 reads TGCAGTGCTAAGGACAGGTTATCCTACAATGAGCAGTTCTTC.

The V gene is TRBV29-1, the J gene TRBJ2-7; the D gene is possibly TRBD2 (5 bases). The V and J ends lost 4 bases and 5 bases respectively, with 27 bases between them. Germline CDR1 and CDR2: SQVTM and ANQGSEA. The CDR3 is 17 residues long. The CDR3 sequence: CSVVWSRVGTGLHEQYF. The DNA of the CDR3 is TGCAGCGTTGTGTGGTCCCGGGTGGGAACCGGACTTCACGAGCAGTACTTC.

Comments on this clonotype: A much larger clone sits a single nucleotide away, making a read error possible. The J gene is TRBJ2-4, the V gene TRBV10-3; a weak D match, TRBD2 (6 bases). The DNA end is a closer match to TRBJ2-5, so the J assignment may be wrong. The CDR3 sequence is 15 residues long. Per the germline V gene, CDR1 is ENHRY and CDR2 is SYGVKD. The DNA of the CDR3 is TGTGCCGTCAGTGAGAGGGTTAGCGGTTTAGAGACCCAGTACTTC. This translates into CAVSERVSGLETQYF.

Here the CDR3 reads CAISESWAEGANNEQYF. The CDR3 DNA sequence: TGTGCCATCAGTGAGTCGTGGGCTGAGGGGGCAAACAATGAGCAGTACTTC. This chain links TRBV10-3 with TRBJ2-5; 7 positions agree with TRBD1. The CDR3 length is 17 residues. The germline V gene has CDR1 ENHRY and CDR2 SYGVKD. Trimming removed 0 bases from V and 11 bases from J; junction bases left unmatched: 18.

This chain connects TRBV7-9 to TRBJ2-7; 8 bases align to TRBD1. Germline assignment: CDR1 SEHNR and CDR2 FQNEAQ (reference sequence). This CDR3 is 14 amino acids long. Trimming cost V 5 bases and J 4 bases; bases outside gene matches: 7. The DNA of the CDR3 is TGTGCCAGCAGCAATCGGACAGGGCGATACGAGCAGTACTTC. Amino acids: CASSNRTGRYEQYF.